A single sample is the source of the 27 T cell receptor beta chains below, sequenced in a study of CD4 T cells in relation to SARS-CoV-2 and coronaviruses. The assay was immunoSEQ multiplex PCR, and TCRdb's table has in-frame clones only and misses some. The top ten hold around 3.3% of the sample, which has roughly 36,000 clones, roughly 88% seen once. Sequenced material: memory CD4+ T cells from PBMCs. All receptors come from an adult with COVID-19.

The CDR3 nucleotides are TGCGCCAGCAGCTTGGCCGGCGGATGGGATGAAAAACTGTTTTTT. Residues: CASSLAGGWDEKLFF. The chain links TRBV5-1 to TRBJ1-4; unclear D gene. V lost 0 bases and J lost 6, with 12 bases in between. Germline V gives CDR1 SGHRS, CDR2 YFSETQ. The CDR3 extends over 15 amino acids.

The rearrangement links TRBV10-3 to TRBJ2-5, with a weak D call TRBD2 (6 bases). V lost 11 bases to trimming and J lost 0 bases, with 10 bases between them. Germline CDR1 and CDR2: ENHRY and SYGVKD. The CDR3 runs to 12 residues. The CDR3 coding sequence is TGTGCCTCCGCGGGGAACCAAGAGACCCAGTACTTC. Protein sequence: CASAGNQETQYF.

V and J are TRBV7-2 and TRBJ2-7; weak D call: TRBD2 (6 bases). The CDR3 runs to 13 residues. Trimming took off 2 bases at V and 7 bases at J, with 12 bases between the two ends. Looked up from germline, CDR1 is SGHTA and CDR2 is FQGNSA. CDR3 in DNA: TGTGCCAGCAGCTTAAGTAAGGAGGGGGAGCAGTACTTC. Translation gives CASSLSKEGEQYF.

V is TRBV6-5 and J is TRBJ2-1; 7 bases are shared with TRBD2. The CDR3 contains 15 residues. J lost 1 base, V lost 6 bases, and 6 bases had no gene match. Germline-derived CDR1 and CDR2 are MNHEY and SVGAGI. This CDR3 reads CASSSSGTSYNEQFF. The CDR3 DNA is TGTGCCAGCAGCTCTAGCGGTACTTCCTACAATGAGCAGTTCTTC.

This clone was counted once. The chain uses TRBV5-1 and TRBJ2-3; D gene ambiguous. Per the germline V gene, CDR1 is SGHRS and CDR2 is YFSETQ. Trimming pared 0 bases from V and 6 bases from J, leaving 14 bases between. The CDR3 totals 15 residues. The CDR3, as DNA: TGCGCCAGCAGCTTGGGAGGTTGGGCCCCGGATACGCAGTATTTT. This encodes CASSLGGWAPDTQYF.

This rearrangement joins TRBV7-9 to TRBJ2-5; TRBD1 aligns across 9 bases. The V and J ends lost 5 bases and 2 bases, in that order; junction bases with no gene match: 6. The CDR3 is made up of 15 amino acids. CDR1 is SEHNR and CDR2 is FQNEAQ in the germline V gene (reference sequence). Here the CDR3 reads CASSRGTGFQETQYF. CDR3 DNA: TGTGCCAGCAGCCGAGGGACAGGGTTTCAAGAGACCCAGTACTTC.

This clone was detected only once. The chain uses TRBV6-6 and TRBJ2-3; TRBD1 matches 9 bases. The V gene end was trimmed by 6 bases and the J gene end by 6 bases; junction bases not matched to a gene: 13. The germline CDR1 and CDR2 sequences are MNHNY and SVGAGI (reference sequence). The CDR3 runs 16 residues. DNA for the CDR3: TGTGCCAGCAGACAGACGGGACAGGGTGTCAGGGATACGCAGTATTTT. Amino acids: CASRQTGQGVRDTQYF.

The chain combines TRBV5-1 with TRBJ2-2, with 13 positions matching TRBD2. V dropped 2 bases and J dropped 7; count of bases not matched to a gene: 8. Germline V gives CDR1 SGHRS, CDR2 YFSETQ. This CDR3 contains 17 residues. CDR3 region: CASSFAGTSGIGGELFF. The CDR3 DNA reads TGCGCCAGCAGCTTCGCCGGGACTAGCGGGATCGGCGGGGAGCTGTTTTTT.

The V and J genes are TRBV5-1 and TRBJ2-7; D is perhaps TRBD2 (6 bases). Germline CDR1 reads SGHRS; CDR2 reads YFSETQ. The CDR3 loop spans 15 amino acids. V shed 0 bases and J shed 2 bases, with 12 bases lying between them. The CDR3 region is CASSLAVTRTYEQYF. CDR3 in DNA: TGCGCCAGCAGCTTGGCCGTGACTAGGACCTACGAGCAGTACTTC.

This chain connects TRBV15 to TRBJ2-7, with a possible D match to TRBD2 (5 bases). The CDR3 spans 16 residues. CDR1 and CDR2 from the germline V gene are LNHNV and YYDKDF (reference sequence). V was clipped by 3 bases and J by 2 bases, with 17 bases between them. CDR3 amino acids: CATSSTRAKGPYEQYF. CDR3 in DNA: TGTGCCACCAGCAGTACGAGGGCCAAAGGTCCCTACGAGCAGTACTTC.

The chain couples TRBV3-1 (or the pseudogene TRBV3-2) to TRBJ2-7; TRBD2 might be the D (6 bases). Germline V lookup: CDR1 LGHDT, CDR2 YNNKEL (reference sequence). V was shortened by 4 bases and J by 0 bases, with 13 bases between the two germline ends. CDR3 length: 15 amino acids. The CDR3 DNA reads as TGTGCCAGCAGCCCAGTGGGACTCTTCTCCTACGAGCAGTACTTC. Amino acid sequence: CASSPVGLFSYEQYF.

The CDR3 sequence: CASSRLQGKADTQYF. DNA of the CDR3: TGTGCCAGCTCACGTTTACAGGGGAAGGCAGATACGCAGTATTTT. The J gene is TRBJ2-3, the V gene TRBV18; 7 bases are shared with TRBD1. The germline V gene has CDR1 KGHSH and CDR2 LQKENI. This CDR3 comprises 15 residues. V lost 4 bases and J lost 4; bases outside the gene matches: 8.

The V call is TRBV7-9, the J call TRBJ1-5; D gene uncertain. Germline V lookup: CDR1 SEHNR, CDR2 FQNEAQ (reference sequence). The CDR3 covers 14 residues. Trimming removed 4 bases at V and 10 bases at J, with 17 bases between. This CDR3 reads CASSSQGVGSPQHF. The CDR3 DNA is TGTGCCAGCAGCTCTCAAGGCGTCGGAAGTCCCCAGCATTTT.

The chain uses TRBV28 and TRBJ2-3; tentatively, D is TRBD2 (7 bases). This CDR3 is built from 14 residues. Germline loops: CDR1 MDHEN, CDR2 SYDVKM. V shed 6 bases and J shed 4 bases, with 14 bases lying between them. The CDR3 is CASSPHGGPDTQYF. The CDR3 DNA follows: TGTGCCAGCAGCCCTCACGGGGGGCCAGATACGCAGTATTTT.

This chain uses TRBV11-2 with TRBJ2-3; the D is unclear. Germline-derived CDR1 and CDR2 are SGHAT and FQNNGV. The length of the CDR3 is 14 residues. V lost 5 bases, J lost 6 bases, and 15 bases lay in between. Here the CDR3 DNA reads TGTGCCAGCAGCCCCTCGCGCGTGGCGGATACGCAGTATTTT. Protein product: CASSPSRVADTQYF.

The chain employs TRBV28 and TRBJ2-5; 8 nucleotides match TRBD2. There are 15 residues in the CDR3. CDR1 is MDHEN and CDR2 is SYDVKM in the germline V gene. V shed 6 bases and J 2 bases; nucleotides not matched to a gene: 8. The CDR3 protein is CASSLSGTRQETQYF. The CDR3, as DNA: TGTGCCAGCAGCCTTAGCGGGACAAGACAAGAGACCCAGTACTTC.

This clone was recorded a few times. The chain carries TRBV7-9 and TRBJ1-5, with 7 nucleotides matching TRBD1. Per germline, CDR1 SEHNR and CDR2 FQNEAQ (reference sequence). The CDR3 runs to 13 residues. V shed 5 bases and J 4 bases; nucleotides not matched to a gene: 2. In nucleotides, the CDR3 is TGTGCCAGCAGCACGGGACAGAATCAGCCCCAGCATTTT. Translation gives CASSTGQNQPQHF.

The chain has TRBV4-3 and TRBJ2-2; 11 nucleotides match TRBD2. CDR1 and CDR2 (germline): LGHNA, YSLEER. The trim removed 2 bases at V and 7 bases at J, leaving 9 bases unmatched. The CDR3 loop spans 17 amino acids. In nucleotides, the CDR3 is TGCGCCAGCAGCCAAACTAGCGGGAGTCTGGATGTCGGGGAGCTGTTTTTT. Translated, it gives CASSQTSGSLDVGELFF.

This clone appeared once. The rearrangement uses TRBV7-9 and TRBJ2-7, with D hard to call. Germline V gene data show CDR1 as SEHNR and CDR2 as FQNEAQ (reference sequence). V lost 5 bases, J lost 5 bases, and 10 bases lay in between. The CDR3 covers 12 residues. The CDR3 nucleotides are TGTGCCAGCAGCGCTCGTAATAACGAGCAGTACTTC. It is translated as CASSARNNEQYF.

The V and J genes are TRBV3-1 (or the pseudogene TRBV3-2) and TRBJ1-2, with 8 bases lining up with TRBD1. CDR1 and CDR2 (germline): LGHDT, YNNKEL (reference sequence). Germline trimming cut 1 base from V and 6 bases from J; bases unmatched to any gene: 4. The CDR3 has 14 residues. CDR3 residues: CASSQGQGANGYTF. The CDR3 DNA reads as TGTGCCAGCAGCCAAGGGCAGGGGGCCAATGGCTACACCTTC.

The chain has TRBV18 and TRBJ2-3; D is unclear. The CDR3 consists of 12 residues. Trimming removed 6 bases from V and 3 bases from J, with 7 bases in between. The germline V gene has CDR1 KGHSH and CDR2 LQKENI. CDR3: CASSQSTDTQYF. The CDR3 DNA reads TGTGCCAGCTCGCAGAGTACAGATACGCAGTATTTT.

This chain links TRBV3-1 (or the pseudogene TRBV3-2) with TRBJ2-3; the match to TRBD2 covers 8 bases. After removal of 4 bases from V and 4 bases from J, the junction contained 4 bases not matched to a gene. Germline CDR1 and CDR2: LGHDT and YNNKEL (reference sequence). The CDR3 runs to 14 residues. The CDR3 DNA sequence: TGTGCCAGCAGCCGAGCGGGAGCCTCAGATACGCAGTATTTT. This codes for CASSRAGASDTQYF.

V and J are TRBV7-2 and TRBJ2-2, with TRBD2 matching 9 bases. The germline gives CDR1 SGHTA, CDR2 FQGNSA. J gave up 7 bases and V 2 bases, and 11 bases lay outside the gene matches. This CDR3 comprises 17 residues. CDR3 amino acids: CASSLYPGTSLGGELFF. The CDR3 nucleotides are TGTGCCAGCAGCTTATACCCCGGGACTAGCCTGGGCGGGGAGCTGTTTTTT.

The V and J genes are TRBV18 and TRBJ2-1; no clear D. The germline V gene encodes CDR1 KGHSH and CDR2 LQKENI. This CDR3 has 13 residues. Trimming cost V 0 bases and J 7 bases, with 7 bases left between them. The CDR3 sequence is CASSPPQFNEQFF. Here the CDR3 DNA reads TGTGCCAGCTCACCACCACAGTTTAATGAGCAGTTCTTC.

The chain is built from TRBV28 and TRBJ2-7; 8 bases are a match to TRBD1. V shed 6 bases, J shed 5 bases, and the junction held 6 bases outside the gene matches. Germline V gene data show CDR1 as MDHEN and CDR2 as SYDVKM. The CDR3 totals 13 residues. CDR3 sequence (DNA): TGTGCCAGCAGCAGCGGACAGGGAAACGAGCAGTACTTC. It translates to CASSSGQGNEQYF.

The chain joins TRBV4-2 to TRBJ2-2; 8 positions match TRBD2. From germline, CDR1 is LGHNA and CDR2 YNFKEQ. The CDR3 sequence is 15 residues long. V dropped 0 bases and J dropped 7; count of bases not matched to a gene: 4. In DNA, the CDR3 is TGTGCCAGCAGCCAAGATGGCGGGAGGAACGGGGAGCTGTTTTTT. Encoded protein: CASSQDGGRNGELFF.

The genes are TRBV2 and TRBJ2-5, with TRBD1 matching over 7 bases. V shed 9 bases and J 3 bases; nucleotides not matched to a gene: 13. Germline V gives CDR1 SNHLY, CDR2 FYNNEI. The length of the CDR3 is 15 residues. The CDR3 DNA reads TGTGCCAGAGGTGGGGTACAGGGGTTAGAAGAGACCCAGTACTTC. The encoded protein is CARGGVQGLEETQYF.